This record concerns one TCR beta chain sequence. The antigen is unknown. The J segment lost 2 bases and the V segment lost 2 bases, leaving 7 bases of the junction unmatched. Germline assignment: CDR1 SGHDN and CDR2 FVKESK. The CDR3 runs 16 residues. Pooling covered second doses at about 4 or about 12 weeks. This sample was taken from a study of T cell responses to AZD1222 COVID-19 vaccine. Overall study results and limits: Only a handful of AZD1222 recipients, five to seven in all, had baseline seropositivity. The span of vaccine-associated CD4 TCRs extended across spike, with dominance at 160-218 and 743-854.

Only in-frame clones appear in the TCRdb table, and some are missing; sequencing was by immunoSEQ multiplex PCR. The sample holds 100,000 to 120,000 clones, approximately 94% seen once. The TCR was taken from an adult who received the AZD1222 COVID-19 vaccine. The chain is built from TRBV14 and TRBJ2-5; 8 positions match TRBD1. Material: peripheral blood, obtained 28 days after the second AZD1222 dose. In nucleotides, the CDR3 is TGTGCCAGCAGCCAACGCAGACAGGGGCATCAAGAGACCCAGTACTTC. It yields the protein CASSQRRQGHQETQYF.